These 24 T cell receptor beta chains came from one sample sequenced in a study of blood T cells in healthy people across ages (dated by TCRdb to between 2015 and 2017). Libraries were prepared through 5' RACE. Sequenced using an Illumina HiSeq 2500. The second PCR ran for about 6 to 11 cycles and used a J-beta primer mix along with a sample-barcoded 5' primer. The public reads were reprocessed in TCRdb via fastp at Q25 and MiXCR, keeping in-frame beta chains. Identical CDR3 proteins give one entry, which carries the most common genes and DNA. Here the sample has around 520,000 distinct CDR3 sequences; about 29% occur a single time. Roughly 3.5% of the sample lies in the top ten. In addition, the sample was reused for a study of T cells of mothers and their children.

Sequenced input: blood. These TCRs come from a boy aged 2 to 10 in good health.

This sequence joins TRBV6-5 and TRBJ2-7; either TRBD1 or TRBD2 may fit D (5 bases each). CDR3 length: 13 amino acids. CDR1 is MNHEY and CDR2 is SVGAGI in the germline V gene. The ends were cut back, 2 bases at V and 3 bases at J, with 8 bases in the middle. The CDR3 sequence is CASSYRDGYEQYF. For the CDR3, the DNA is TGTGCCAGCAGTTACCGGGACGGCTACGAGCAGTACTTC.

J is TRBJ2-5 and V is TRBV30; D unclear. This CDR3 comprises 15 residues. CDR1 and CDR2 (germline): GTSNPN, SVGIG (reference sequence). Trimming took 0 bases from V and 2 from J, leaving 13 bases between them. The CDR3 DNA sequence: TGTGCCTGGAGTGTACCTACAGCGCCACAAGAGACCCAGTACTTC. It is translated as CAWSVPTAPQETQYF.

The gene calls are TRBV29-1 and TRBJ2-7; 8 bases map to TRBD1. Germline values: CDR1 SQVTM, CDR2 ANQGSEA. The V and J ends lost 4 bases and 2 bases, in that order; junction bases with no gene match: 7. This CDR3 spans 14 amino acids. Written as DNA, the CDR3 is TGCAGCGTTGGCTCGACAGGGGCTACCTACGAGCAGTACTTC. Translated: CSVGSTGATYEQYF.

This sequence joins TRBV4-1 and TRBJ2-3; D perhaps matches TRBD2 (6 bases). Germline-derived CDR1 and CDR2 are MGHRA and YSYEKL. CDR3 length: 15 amino acids. The V end was cut by 5 bases, the J end by 4 bases, with 16 bases between. The DNA for the CDR3 is TGCGCCAGCAGCTGGCTAGTCGGGGGAGCAGATACGCAGTATTTT. This codes for CASSWLVGGADTQYF.

This clonotype has a handful of counts. As DNA, the CDR3 is TGTGCCAGCAGCTTAGGAGGAGGGGCTAACACCGGGGAGCTGTTTTTT. It codes for CASSLGGGANTGELFF. The chain combines TRBV11-2 with TRBJ2-2, with D possibly being TRBD2 (6 bases). The CDR3 loop spans 16 amino acids. V gave up 1 base and J gave up 2 bases, with 11 bases separating them. The germline CDR1 and CDR2 sequences are SGHAT and FQNNGV.

The CDR3 sequence: CASSLAGGPGEQYF. The CDR3 DNA reads as TGTGCCAGCAGTTTAGCGGGAGGGCCAGGCGAGCAGTACTTC. The rearrangement links TRBV12-3 or TRBV12-4 to TRBJ2-7, with TRBD2 matching over 7 bases. The length of the CDR3 is 14 residues. V lost 0 bases and J lost 6; bases outside the gene matches: 5.

This sequence joins TRBV23-1 and TRBJ2-5, with D maybe TRBD2 (5 bases). The assigned J gene may be wrong: the sequence end matches TRBJ2-7 better. TRBV23-1 is recorded as an ORF, its role being uncertain. The CDR3 is 17 residues long. Here the CDR3 reads CASSQSGKHSSSYEQYF. The CDR3 DNA is TGCGCCAGCAGTCAATCCGGGAAACACAGTTCGTCTTACGAGCAGTACTTC.

This clonotype was picked up a small number of times. This chain joins TRBV11-2 and TRBJ2-1; maybe TRBD1 (6 bases). Between the trimmed V and J ends, which lost 5 bases and 9 bases, there was a span of 14 bases. The CDR3 has 13 residues. Germline-derived CDR1 and CDR2 are SGHAT and FQNNGV. CDR3 in DNA: TGTGCCAGCAGCATCACAGGGAGAGGTGAGCAGTTCTTC. This gives the protein CASSITGRGEQFF.

The chain joins TRBV2 to TRBJ2-5; 9 bases map to TRBD2. From germline, CDR1 is SNHLY and CDR2 FYNNEI. With V trimmed by 10 bases and J by 1 base, 10 bases remained unmatched. The CDR3 spans 15 residues. CDR3 sequence reads: CATLPLAGAQETQYF. The CDR3 region has the DNA TGTGCCACCCTACCTTTAGCGGGGGCCCAAGAGACCCAGTACTTC.

The V and J genes are TRBV5-1 and TRBJ2-3, with D uncertain. The germline CDR1 and CDR2 sequences are SGHRS and YFSETQ. The CDR3 covers 16 residues. Between the trimmed V and J ends, which lost 5 bases and 1 base, there was a span of 17 bases. DNA of the CDR3: TGCGCCAGCAGGTTTTTCTCCGCAAGGGGCACAGATACGCAGTATTTT. Translating it yields CASRFFSARGTDTQYF.

The rearrangement joins TRBV30 to TRBJ1-3; D may be TRBD1 (6 bases). The CDR3 is made up of 13 amino acids. Germline CDR1 GTSNPN, CDR2 SVGIG (reference sequence). The V end lost 8 bases, the J end lost 2 bases, and 13 bases lay between the germline ends. The CDR3 DNA is TGTGCCCTAACTCAGGGGCCTGGAAACACCATATATTTT. Protein sequence: CALTQGPGNTIYF.

The chain has TRBV12-3 or TRBV12-4 and TRBJ2-1; 7 bases line up with TRBD2. The CDR3 totals 17 residues. V trimming: 6 bases; J trimming: 4 bases; junction bases outside the gene matches: 15. DNA for the CDR3: TGTGCCAGCAGGCAACTCGGGCTAGCGGACCTATACAATGAGCAGTTCTTC. Translating it yields CASRQLGLADLYNEQFF.

This clonotype was recorded at least ten times. The chain couples TRBV21-1 to TRBJ2-5; TRBD1 reflects the table's D call only, with no check against the DNA. TRBV21-1 is an annotated pseudogene. The length of the CDR3 is 18 residues. This chain's CDR3 is CASSKFKPGHLSQETQYF. CDR3 nucleotides: TGTGCCAGCAGCAAATTCAAACCGGGACACCTGAGTCAAGAGACCCAGTACTTC.

This clonotype was seen a few times. The J gene is TRBJ2-4, the V gene TRBV7-9; D may be TRBD1 (5 bases). Germline V gene sequence: CDR1 SEHNR, CDR2 FQNEAQ (reference sequence). The CDR3 has 16 residues. V lost 0 bases and J 0 bases, leaving 9 bases between the germline ends. Here the CDR3 reads CASSLATGLAKNIQYF. In DNA form, the CDR3 reads TGTGCCAGCAGCTTAGCAACAGGTCTAGCCAAAAACATTCAGTACTTC.

The chain uses TRBV29-1 and TRBJ2-7; D remains unclear. The germline V gene encodes CDR1 SQVTM and CDR2 ANQGSEA. The CDR3 is 11 amino acids. The germline V and J ends were trimmed by 7 bases and 2 bases, with 9 bases remaining between them. This CDR3 is CSAKLTYEQYF. For the CDR3, the DNA is TGCAGCGCCAAACTAACCTACGAGCAGTACTTC.

For this clonotype: The final CDR3 position lacks the conserved phenylalanine or tryptophan, pointing to a likely read error. The genes are TRBV5-1 and TRBJ2-1, with D perhaps TRBD2 (6 bases). V lost 0 bases and J 7 bases, leaving 14 bases between the germline ends. Germline-derived CDR1 and CDR2 are SGHRS and YFSETQ. The CDR3 consists of 15 residues. CDR3: CASSLEGTLGNEQFL. In nucleotides, the CDR3 is TGCGCCAGCAGCTTGGAAGGGACTTTGGGGAATGAGCAGTTCCTC.

The V and J genes are TRBV4-1 and TRBJ2-3, with TRBD2 matching over 7 bases. The CDR3 contains 18 residues. The germline V gene encodes CDR1 MGHRA and CDR2 YSYEKL. V was clipped by 4 bases and J by 2 bases; unmatched bases: 15. The CDR3 bases are TGCGCCAGCAGCCGAATGACGTCAGCGGGACTATTCACAGATACGCAGTATTTT. Protein: CASSRMTSAGLFTDTQYF.

The chain combines TRBV5-1 with TRBJ2-5; D possibly matches TRBD1 or TRBD2 (5 bases each). The end of the DNA aligns better with TRBJ2-1, so the J call may be wrong. Per germline, CDR1 SGHRS and CDR2 YFSETQ. The CDR3 runs 16 residues. CDR3 nucleotide sequence: TGCGCCAGCAGCTCGTGGGGCGGGCTTACGTACAATGAGCAGTTCTTC. Amino acids: CASSSWGGLTYNEQFF.

The sample holds a few counts of this clonotype. The chain employs TRBV20-1 and TRBJ2-6; 8 bases fit TRBD1. CDR3 length equals 17 residues. Germline values: CDR1 DFQATT, CDR2 SNEGSKA (reference sequence). Trimming cost V 1 base and J 4 bases; bases outside gene matches: 9. CDR3: CSARGRQGARGANVLTF. The CDR3 region has the DNA TGCAGTGCTAGAGGAAGGCAGGGGGCAAGAGGGGCCAACGTCCTGACTTTC.

Concerning this clonotype: A read error may account for a junction end that differs from germline. The rearrangement joins TRBV5-4 to TRBJ2-1; D may be TRBD2 (5 bases). Germline-derived CDR1 and CDR2 are SGHNT and YYREEE (reference sequence). The CDR3 is 12 amino acids. The CDR3 nucleotides are TGTGCCAGCGGCTGGGATGGCGGGCAGGCGCTCTTC. Protein product: CASGWDGGQALF.

In its sample, this clonotype was seen a few times. The chain joins TRBV10-3 to TRBJ1-1; no clear D gene. The germline V gene encodes CDR1 ENHRY and CDR2 SYGVKD. The V and J ends lost 4 bases and 1 base respectively, with 7 bases between them. The CDR3 loop spans 13 amino acids. For the CDR3, the DNA is TGTGCCATCAGTGCTCATCAGAACACTGAAGCTTTCTTT. This codes for CAISAHQNTEAFF.

The CDR3 DNA reads as TGCGCCAGCAGTGAGTCCCGGGGGTCCAGGGAAAAACTGTTTTTT. It translates to CASSESRGSREKLFF. The chain couples TRBV10-2 to TRBJ1-4, with D possibly being TRBD1 (5 bases). Germline V lookup: CDR1 WSHSY, CDR2 SAAADI. Trimming pared 0 bases from V and 8 bases from J, leaving 13 bases between. CDR3 length: 15 amino acids.

This clonotype was counted only a few times. This chain joins TRBV30 and TRBJ2-7; D may be TRBD1 (6 bases). There are 15 residues in the CDR3. Germline V gene lookup returns CDR1 GTSNPN and CDR2 SVGIG (reference sequence). Trimming left V 1 base short and J 0 bases short, with 13 bases between. The CDR3 here is CAWSAAGAGSYEQYF. The CDR3 DNA reads TGTGCCTGGAGTGCGGCAGGGGCCGGCTCCTACGAGCAGTACTTC.

This clonotype appeared many times. The chain recombines TRBV7-2 with TRBJ1-4; TRBD1 agrees at 9 bases. The trim removed 5 bases at V and 7 bases at J, leaving 11 bases unmatched. Per germline, CDR1 SGHTA and CDR2 FQGNSA. This CDR3 spans 16 amino acids. The CDR3: CASSKGRGTGSEKLFF. The CDR3 DNA follows: TGTGCCAGCAGCAAAGGACGAGGGACAGGGAGTGAAAAACTGTTTTTT.